This entry lists 17 T cell receptor beta chains sequenced from one sample in a study of T cells after yellow fever vaccination. TCRdb reprocessed the 5' RACE reads with MiXCR, giving one entry per CDR3 protein. Of under 550,000 distinct CDR3 sequences in the sample, 21% were seen once. The material sequenced was PBMCs, taken roughly 23 days after the first yellow fever vaccination. The receptors derive from a man in his late teens or twenties who received the YFV17D yellow fever vaccine.

This clonotype was counted only a few times. The chain carries TRBV27 and TRBJ2-1, with 13 bases lining up with TRBD2. V dropped 5 bases and J dropped 10; count of bases not matched to a gene: 11. The CDR3 sequence is 16 residues long. The germline CDR1 and CDR2 sequences are MNHEY and SMNVEV (reference sequence). CDR3 sequence (DNA): TGTGCCAGCAGTCCAATACTAGCGGGGGGGCCGTGGGAGCAGTTCTTC. This gives the protein CASSPILAGGPWEQFF.

This clonotype has more than one count but fewer than ten. The V and J genes are TRBV7-9 and TRBJ1-1; no definite D call. This CDR3 spans 13 amino acids. CDR1 is SEHNR and CDR2 is FQNEAQ in the germline V gene (reference sequence). The V end lost 6 bases, the J end lost 4 bases, and 12 bases lay between the germline ends. Here the CDR3 DNA reads TGTGCCAGCAGTTCTAGGGTGGGCACTGAAGCTTTCTTT. This gives the protein CASSSRVGTEAFF.

V gene TRBV9 combines with J gene TRBJ2-1; TRBD1 matches 7 bases. The CDR3 is made up of 17 amino acids. V shed 0 bases and J 2 bases; nucleotides not matched to a gene: 8. Per germline, CDR1 SGDLS and CDR2 YYNGEE. The CDR3 is CASSVGTRGYAYNEQFF. CDR3 nucleotide sequence: TGTGCCAGCAGCGTAGGAACCAGGGGGTATGCCTACAATGAGCAGTTCTTC.

This clonotype was found a few times. The chain has TRBV5-1 and TRBJ1-1, with D perhaps matching TRBD1 (5 bases). The CDR3 contains 16 residues. Trimming shortened V by 0 bases and J by 4 bases, and 16 bases separated the two germline ends. CDR1 is SGHRS, CDR2 YFSETQ, per germline. CDR3 loop: CASSLAGRGGSTEAFF. In DNA form, the CDR3 reads TGCGCCAGCAGCTTGGCCGGACGGGGCGGGAGCACTGAAGCTTTCTTT.

The CDR3 region has the DNA TGCAGTGCAAACCCGGCCGAGGCTAACACTGAAGCTTTCTTT. Encoded protein: CSANPAEANTEAFF. The chain uses TRBV20-1 and TRBJ1-1; no firm D call. The CDR3 is 14 amino acids. V was shortened by 6 bases and J by 2 bases, with 16 bases between the two germline ends. Germline V gene data show CDR1 as DFQATT and CDR2 as SNEGSKA (reference sequence).

The rearrangement links TRBV6-2 or TRBV6-3 to TRBJ2-1, with 10 bases that match TRBD1. The CDR3 loop spans 16 amino acids. Germline V gene lookup returns CDR1 MNHEY and CDR2 SVGEGT. V dropped 5 bases and J dropped 6; count of bases not matched to a gene: 10. The chain's CDR3 is CASSGHWDRGVNEQFF. The CDR3 DNA sequence: TGTGCCAGCAGTGGCCATTGGGACAGGGGAGTCAATGAGCAGTTCTTC.

This clonotype appeared once. V and J are TRBV6-5 and TRBJ1-5; 7 bases align to TRBD1. Germline V gene sequence: CDR1 MNHEY, CDR2 SVGAGI. The CDR3 is 15 amino acids. With V trimmed by 0 bases and J by 3 bases, 2 bases remained unmatched. The CDR3 protein is CASSYSGQNNQPQHF. As DNA, the CDR3 is TGTGCCAGCAGTTACTCGGGACAGAACAATCAGCCCCAGCATTTT.

This clonotype was seen a few times. The chain has TRBV6-9 and TRBJ2-7; D gene ambiguous. Looked up from germline, CDR1 is MNHGY and CDR2 is SVAAGI. The length of the CDR3 is 17 residues. Trimming shortened V by 6 bases and J by 2 bases, and 23 bases separated the two germline ends. CDR3: CASSLAPGPKCAYEQYV. CDR3 in DNA: TGTGCCAGCAGCCTTGCTCCGGGCCCCAAATGTGCCTACGAGCAGTACGTC.

This clonotype occurred a few times. The rearrangement links TRBV9 to TRBJ2-5; D is perhaps TRBD2 (6 bases). Germline loops: CDR1 SGDLS, CDR2 YYNGEE. The CDR3 totals 15 residues. The V end lost 0 bases, the J end lost 1 base, and 10 bases lay between the germline ends. CDR3 in DNA: TGTGCCAGCAGCGTAGTGATGGGACTCCAAGAGACCCAGTACTTC. The encoded protein is CASSVVMGLQETQYF.

This clonotype appeared a few times. CDR3 protein: CASSLVGDRNQPQHF. CDR3 DNA sequence: TGCGCCAGCAGCTTGGTGGGGGACAGAAATCAGCCCCAGCATTTT. The chain combines TRBV5-1 with TRBJ1-5, with TRBD1 matching over 7 bases. Germline CDR1 and CDR2: SGHRS and YFSETQ. This CDR3 is built from 15 residues. Trimming cost V 0 bases and J 4 bases; bases outside gene matches: 4.

This clonotype has only a few counts. The chain combines TRBV4-3 with TRBJ2-3; D remains ambiguous. V was clipped by 0 bases and J by 3 bases, with 7 bases between them. The CDR3 has 14 amino acids. Germline CDR1 reads LGHNA; CDR2 reads YSLEER. The CDR3 spells CASSQDVGTDTQYF. CDR3 nucleotides: TGCGCCAGCAGCCAAGATGTGGGGACAGATACGCAGTATTTT.

The V call is TRBV20-1, the J call TRBJ2-2; weak D call: TRBD2 (7 bases). Germline loops: CDR1 DFQATT, CDR2 SNEGSKA (reference sequence). V was cut by 6 bases and J by 4 bases, with 18 bases left in between. The CDR3 runs to 15 residues. CDR3 region: CSARRGGAGTGELFF. As DNA, the CDR3 is TGCAGTGCCAGAAGGGGGGGGGCGGGCACCGGGGAGCTGTTTTTT.

This clonotype appeared once. This chain joins TRBV7-7 and TRBJ2-5; 9 bases match TRBD2. There are 15 residues in the CDR3. Germline-derived CDR1 and CDR2 are SSHAT and FNYEAQ (reference sequence). After removal of 3 bases from V and 3 bases from J, the junction contained 5 bases not matched to a gene. The CDR3 is CASSFGVAGEETQYF. The DNA of the CDR3 is TGTGCCAGCAGCTTCGGTGTAGCGGGGGAAGAGACCCAGTACTTC.

This clonotype turned up a few times. The J gene is TRBJ2-3, the V gene TRBV7-9; D is undetermined. Trimming removed 5 bases at V and 5 bases at J, with 14 bases between. The germline CDR1 and CDR2 sequences are SEHNR and FQNEAQ (reference sequence). The CDR3 contains 14 residues. CDR3 nucleotides: TGTGCCAGCAGCCTCACCCAGGACCAAGATACGCAGTATTTT. It translates to CASSLTQDQDTQYF.

The rearrangement uses TRBV24-1 and TRBJ2-5, with 7 bases lining up with TRBD2. In germline, CDR1 is KGHDR, CDR2 SFDVKD. This CDR3 is 15 amino acids long. V lost 1 base, J lost 5 bases, and 6 bases stayed unmatched. The CDR3 protein is CATSDFLAGVETQYF. The CDR3 DNA is TGTGCCACCAGTGATTTCCTGGCGGGGGTGGAGACCCAGTACTTC.

The J gene is TRBJ2-2, the V gene TRBV27, with 12 nucleotides matching TRBD2. Germline CDR1 and CDR2: MNHEY and SMNVEV (reference sequence). The CDR3 runs 16 residues. Unmatched junction bases numbered 5, after V lost 8 bases and J lost 1 base. CDR3 amino acids: CASRLAGAMNTGELFF. CDR3 DNA sequence: TGTGCCAGCCGACTAGCGGGGGCCATGAACACCGGGGAGCTGTTTTTT.

This clonotype was observed a few times. The chain employs TRBV3-1 and TRBJ2-1, with D maybe TRBD2 (7 bases). The CDR3 sequence is 14 residues long. Trimming shortened V by 7 bases and J by 5 bases, and 15 bases separated the two germline ends. Germline lookup yields CDR1 LGHDT and CDR2 YNNKEL (reference sequence). CDR3 sequence (DNA): TGTGCCAGCAAACTCGCGGGGGCGAACAATGAGCAGTTCTTC. Translation gives CASKLAGANNEQFF.